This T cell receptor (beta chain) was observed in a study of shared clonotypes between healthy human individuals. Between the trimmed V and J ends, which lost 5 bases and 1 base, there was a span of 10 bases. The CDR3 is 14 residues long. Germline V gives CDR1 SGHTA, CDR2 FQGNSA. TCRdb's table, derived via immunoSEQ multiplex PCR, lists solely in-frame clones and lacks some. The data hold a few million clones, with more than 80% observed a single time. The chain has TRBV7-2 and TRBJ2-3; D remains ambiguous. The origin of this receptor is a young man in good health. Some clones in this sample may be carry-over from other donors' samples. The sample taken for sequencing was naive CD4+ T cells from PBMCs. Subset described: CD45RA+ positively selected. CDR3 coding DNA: TGTGCCAGCAGCCCGCGAGTGCGCACAGATACGCAGTATTTT. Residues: CASSPRVRTDTQYF.